The clone carrying this T cell receptor (beta chain) was seen once. Sequencing relied on a cDNA template that was reverse transcribed from extracted RNA. Sequencing used immunoSEQ multiplex PCR; TCRdb keeps in-frame clones, though not all of them. This table has 69,000 or so clones, roughly 60% appearing once. These data are taken from a study of CD8+ T cells in alopecia areata. Germline assignment: CDR1 SGHTA and CDR2 FQGTGA. The V end was cut by 3 bases, the J end by 6 bases, with 11 bases between. The CDR3 contains 13 residues. The chain combines TRBV7-3 with TRBJ1-1; D perhaps matches TRBD1 (5 bases). The source of this sequence is a human donor with alopecia areata. The sequenced sample was CD8+ T cells sorted from blood, obtained at week 0. The CDR3 DNA reads TGTGCCAGCAGCTTCGGGGGAGCGGCTGAAGCTTTCTTT. As protein: CASSFGGAAEAFF.